These T cell receptor beta chains were read from a single sample in a study of T cells after posttransplantation cyclophosphamide. The method was immunoSEQ multiplex PCR; TCRdb's version includes in-frame clones alone and lacks a portion of them. The sample shows tens of thousands of clones, just over 85% of them seen only once. Material for sequencing was PBMCs. These receptor sequences come from a man aged 25-45 years with a blood cancer, CMV-positive, and with a related stem cell donor. Each CDR3 is given with its conserved first and last residue. Fields, in order: D gene, V gene, J gene, clone size, CDR3 protein, CDR3 DNA. A D gene is named only where the DNA matches it firmly. Rows give clone size only sometimes, using once, few, many, or a class for an expanded clone.

TRBD1	TRBV19	TRBJ1-5	NA	CASSADRGNQPQHF	TGTGCCAGTAGTGCAGACAGGGGCAATCAGCCCCAGCATTTT
NA	TRBV7-2	TRBJ2-5	NA	CASRPDSRKETQYF	TGTGCCAGCAGGCCGGACAGTCGGAAAGAGACCCAGTACTTC
NA	TRBV2	TRBJ2-7	NA	CASSEGTVGLEQYF	TGTGCCAGCAGTGAAGGGACTGTTGGGCTCGAGCAGTACTTC
NA	TRBV12-5	TRBJ2-3	NA	CASGSPTGDTQYF	TGTGCTAGTGGTTCCCCGACAGGCGATACGCAGTATTTT
TRBD1	TRBV19	TRBJ2-7	NA	CASRLRTGGYEQYF	TGTGCCAGTAGGCTGAGGACAGGGGGCTACGAGCAGTACTTC
TRBD1	TRBV6-1	TRBJ2-1	NA	CASIRGQGANEQFF	TGTGCCAGCATTCGGGGACAGGGGGCCAATGAGCAGTTCTTC
NA	TRBV4-2	TRBJ2-6	NA	CASSQDGGQYSSGANVLTF	TGTGCCAGCAGCCAAGATGGTGGGCAGTATAGCTCTGGGGCCAACGTCCTGACTTTC
TRBD1	TRBV10-3	TRBJ2-7	NA	CAISDPDRDSYEQYF	TGTGCCATCAGTGATCCCGACAGGGACTCCTACGAGCAGTACTTC
TRBD2	TRBV27	TRBJ2-1	NA	CASRESGVEGQFF	TGTGCCAGCAGGGAGAGCGGGGTCGAAGGGCAGTTCTTC
NA	TRBV7-3	TRBJ2-1	few	CASSFQQNPYNEQFF	TGTGCCAGCAGCTTCCAACAAAACCCCTACAATGAGCAGTTCTTC
NA	TRBV7-3	TRBJ1-2	NA	CASSLDGRAGYTF	TGTGCCAGCAGCCTTGATGGTAGAGCCGGCTACACCTTC
NA	TRBV30	TRBJ2-1	NA	CAWRLNLGSEQFF	TGTGCCTGGAGACTAAACCTAGGTAGTGAGCAGTTCTTC
TRBD1	TRBV5-1	TRBJ1-5	NA	CASSLGPTGRQPQHF	TGCGCCAGCAGCTTGGGACCGACAGGGCGCCAGCCCCAGCATTTT
NA	TRBV19	TRBJ2-1	NA	CASSMVPSSYNEQFF	TGTGCCAGTAGTATGGTCCCGAGCTCCTACAATGAGCAGTTCTTC
NA	TRBV7-9	TRBJ2-1	NA	CASSLGSYYNEQFF	TGTGCCAGCAGCTTAGGCTCCTATTACAATGAGCAGTTCTTC
TRBD1	TRBV4-1	TRBJ2-7	NA	CASSQAAGQGLYEQYF	TGCGCCAGCAGCCAAGCAGCGGGACAGGGCCTGTACGAGCAGTACTTC
NA	TRBV30	TRBJ1-4	NA	CAWSEPHFMRYNEKLFF	TGTGCCTGGAGTGAACCCCACTTTATGAGGTATAATGAAAAACTGTTTTTT
NA	TRBV27	TRBJ1-3	once	CASSPGGANSGNTIYF	TGTGCCAGCAGTCCCGGGGGGGCCAACTCTGGAAACACCATATATTTT
TRBD2	TRBV29-1	TRBJ2-5	NA	CSVEGRGQETQYF	TGCAGCGTTGAAGGGCGGGGGCAAGAGACCCAGTACTTC
TRBD2	TRBV4-3	TRBJ2-3	once	CASSQGGTSGFSTDTQYF	TGCGCCAGCAGCCAAGGGGGGACTAGCGGGTTTAGCACAGATACGCAGTATTTT
NA	TRBV21-1	TRBJ2-2	NA	CASSKDITGELFF	TGTGCCAGCAGCAAAGATATCACCGGGGAGCTGTTTTTT
NA	TRBV5-1	TRBJ2-7	once	CASSLEAGTKGEQYF	TGCGCCAGCAGCTTGGAGGCTGGGACAAAGGGGGAGCAGTACTTC
TRBD2	TRBV7-2	TRBJ2-1	NA	CASSYGTSGNNEQFF	TGTGCCAGCTCCTACGGGACTAGCGGGAATAATGAGCAGTTCTTC
TRBD2	TRBV5-1	TRBJ2-1	NA	CASGRGLAGPPTSSYNEQFF	TGCGCCAGCGGACGCGGACTAGCGGGACCACCAACGAGCTCCTACAATGAGCAGTTCTTC
NA	TRBV7-8	TRBJ1-5	NA	CASSFGSTSNQPQHF	TGTGCCAGCAGCTTCGGGAGCACTAGCAATCAGCCCCAGCATTTT
NA	TRBV5-8	TRBJ2-7	few	CASRRQPNSYEQYF	TGTGCCAGCAGAAGACAGCCTAACTCCTACGAGCAGTACTTC
NA	TRBV19	TRBJ2-2	NA	CASSIGVYDLGGTGELFF	TGTGCCAGTAGTATTGGGGTCTACGACCTTGGAGGGACCGGGGAGCTGTTTTTT
TRBD1	TRBV7-9	TRBJ2-6	NA	CAGGQGSAGANVLTF	TGTGCCGGGGGACAGGGATCTGCTGGGGCCAACGTCCTGACTTTC
NA	TRBV11-3	TRBJ2-1	NA	CASSLGTTFHEQFF	TGTGCCAGCAGCTTAGGGACTACCTTCCATGAGCAGTTCTTC
TRBD1	TRBV6-5	TRBJ1-1	NA	CASRIPGQGTEAFF	TGTGCCAGCAGAATACCGGGACAGGGAACTGAAGCTTTCTTT
NA	TRBV9	TRBJ2-3	once	CASSPTLADTQYF	TGTGCCAGCAGCCCAACCTTAGCAGATACGCAGTATTTT
NA	TRBV27	TRBJ2-2	NA	CASSFRTTRLYSGELFF	TGTGCCAGCAGTTTCAGGACTACGAGGTTGTACTCCGGGGAGCTGTTTTTT
NA	TRBV7-2	TRBJ2-3	NA	CASNVRRVTDTQYF	TGTGCCAGCAACGTTAGGAGGGTCACAGATACGCAGTATTTT
NA	TRBV15	TRBJ2-2	NA	CATQLSGTRGTGELFF	TGTGCCACCCAACTGTCCGGGACAAGGGGCACCGGGGAGCTGTTTTTT
NA	TRBV9	TRBJ2-1	NA	CASSVRDIGRYNEQFF	TGTGCCAGCAGCGTAAGAGACATTGGGAGATACAATGAGCAGTTCTTC
NA	TRBV6-1	TRBJ2-7	NA	CASSEGSRGKFSEQYF	TGTGCCAGCAGTGAAGGGTCAAGGGGGAAATTCTCCGAGCAGTACTTC
NA	TRBV15	TRBJ2-1	NA	CATSRVPGTYNEQFF	TGTGCCACCAGCAGAGTTCCGGGAACTTACAATGAGCAGTTCTTC
TRBD2	TRBV6-4	TRBJ2-2	NA	CASSGGSETGELFF	TGTGCCAGCAGTGGCGGGAGTGAAACCGGGGAGCTGTTTTTT
NA	TRBV4-3	TRBJ2-6	NA	CASSQDTGANVLTF	TGCGCCAGCAGCCAAGATACTGGGGCCAACGTCCTGACTTTC
NA	TRBV19	TRBJ2-6	once	CASSSRQRSSGANVLTF	TGTGCCAGTAGTAGCCGACAGAGGAGCTCTGGGGCCAACGTCCTGACTTTC
TRBD2	TRBV6-5	TRBJ2-7	NA	CASRPTGTSSYEQYF	TGTGCCAGCAGACCTACCGGGACTAGCTCCTACGAGCAGTACTTC
NA	TRBV27	TRBJ2-7	NA	CASSLSGGYEQYF	TGTGCCAGCAGTTTATCAGGGGGCTACGAGCAGTACTTC
NA	TRBV6-1	TRBJ2-3	NA	CASSVTRANTDTQYF	TGTGCCAGCAGTGTAACGCGGGCCAACACAGATACGCAGTATTTT
TRBD1	TRBV30	TRBJ2-7	once	CAWDLDRGLVEQYF	TGTGCCTGGGACCTGGACAGGGGGCTTGTCGAGCAGTACTTC
TRBD2	TRBV30	TRBJ2-1	NA	CAWDVSGKLHEQFF	TGTGCCTGGGACGTTAGCGGGAAGTTACATGAGCAGTTCTTC
NA	TRBV9	TRBJ2-3	NA	CASSVVLDRRLDTQYF	TGTGCCAGCAGCGTAGTTCTCGACAGACGACTAGATACGCAGTATTTT
NA	TRBV19	TRBJ1-1	NA	CASSIGGNTEAFF	TGTGCCAGTAGTATCGGGGGGAACACTGAAGCTTTCTTT
TRBD2	TRBV19	TRBJ2-3	NA	CASSIDLLSGRTDTQYF	TGTGCCAGTAGTATAGATCTATTAAGCGGGAGGACAGATACGCAGTATTTT
TRBD2	TRBV29-1	TRBJ2-7	NA	CSVVAGTYEQYF	TGCAGCGTAGTAGCGGGGACCTACGAGCAGTACTTC
NA	TRBV9	TRBJ2-1	NA	CASSGPPLLDEQFF	TGTGCCAGCAGCGGACCCCCTTTACTAGATGAGCAGTTCTTC
TRBD2	TRBV5-4	TRBJ2-7	NA	CADLERDKYEQYF	TGTGCCGACCTCGAGCGGGATAAGTACGAGCAGTACTTC
TRBD1	TRBV28	TRBJ2-7	few	CASRRETGSSYEQYF	TGTGCCAGCAGACGAGAGACAGGGAGCTCCTACGAGCAGTACTTC
TRBD1	TRBV5-4	TRBJ2-4	NA	CASSPRQGEAKNIQYF	TGTGCCAGCAGCCCAAGACAGGGAGAGGCCAAAAACATTCAGTACTTC